These T cell receptor beta chains were read from a single sample in a study of neurological immune-mediated disorders. TCRdb fed the 5' RACE reads into MiXCR, producing one record per CDR3 protein. The sample holds about 10,000 distinct CDR3 sequences; 20% to 25% are singletons and the top ten take approximately 15%. Specimen: CD8+ T cells from blood. The receptors here all came from a woman aged 40 to 50 with multiple sclerosis. The CDR3 runs from the conserved cysteine through the conserved F or W. A D gene is named only where the DNA matches it firmly. Clone size appears in some rows only: once, few, many, or a class for an expanded clone.

>.|few|TRBJ2-2|TRBV10-3
CAISESETGELFF
>TRBD2|.|TRBJ2-1|TRBV6-5
CASSYSLAGISNEQFF
>.|many|TRBJ2-5|TRBV4-1
CASSQVGAFETQYF
>.|many|TRBJ1-6|TRBV7-7
CASSLGGGNSPLHF
>.|.|TRBJ2-1|TRBV9
CASSDIDNEQFF
>TRBD1|.|TRBJ2-7|TRBV4-1
CASQGFLGQAYEQYF
>.|medium-sized|TRBJ2-5|TRBV4-1
CASSQWAGQETQYF
>.|medium-sized|TRBJ1-4|TRBV9
CASSAESGSEKLFF
>TRBD2|.|TRBJ2-1|TRBV20-1
CSARRTSGGMLQFF
>.|medium-sized|TRBJ2-3|TRBV29-1
CSAPLGYLGTDTQYF